This TCR beta chain is drawn from a study of blood T cell repertoires in COVID-19. Study details: Some COVID-19 samples were acute and others convalescent; all came from the United States, Italy and Spain. Sources were T cells, B-cell-depleted T cells, or PBMCs; the material itself was cDNA or gDNA.

Original methodology: Amplifying reference gene primers gave estimates of nucleated cell counts. Here immunoSEQ multiplex PCR was the method, and the copy in TCRdb shows in-frame clones only, minus some. V, J and clone size derive from that table, while D and trimming were established from the DNA sequence. The data show about 86,000 clones, roughly 78% seen once. The CDR3 loop spans 14 amino acids. J was trimmed by 2 bases and V by 3 bases; bases with no gene match: 4. Germline values: CDR1 SGHRS, CDR2 YFSETQ. Sequencing input: peripheral blood. This clonotype was sampled from a woman older than 75 with acute or convalescent COVID-19. The chain has TRBV5-1 and TRBJ2-7; 8 bases are shared with TRBD2. The CDR3 here is CASSSGLAPYEQYF. CDR3 coding DNA: TGCGCCAGCAGCTCCGGACTAGCCCCCTACGAGCAGTACTTC.